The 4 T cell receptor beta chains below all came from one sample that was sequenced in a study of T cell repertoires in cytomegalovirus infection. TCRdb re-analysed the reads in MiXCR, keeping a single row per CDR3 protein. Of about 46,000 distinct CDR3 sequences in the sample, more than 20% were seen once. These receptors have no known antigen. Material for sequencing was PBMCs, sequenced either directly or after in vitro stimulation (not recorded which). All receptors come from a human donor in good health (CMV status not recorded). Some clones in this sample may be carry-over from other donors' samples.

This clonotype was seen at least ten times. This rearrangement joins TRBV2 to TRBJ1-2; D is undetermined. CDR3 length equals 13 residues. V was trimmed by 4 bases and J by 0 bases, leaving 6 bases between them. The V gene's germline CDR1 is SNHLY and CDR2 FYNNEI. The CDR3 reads CASSVGPNYGYTF. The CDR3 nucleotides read TGTGCCAGCAGTGTAGGGCCTAACTATGGCTACACCTTC.

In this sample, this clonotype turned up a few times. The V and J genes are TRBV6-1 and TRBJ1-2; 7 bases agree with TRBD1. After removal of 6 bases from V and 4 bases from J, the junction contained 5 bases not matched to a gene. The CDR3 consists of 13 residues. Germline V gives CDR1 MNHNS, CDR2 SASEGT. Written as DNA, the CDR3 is TGTGCCAGCAGCCGGGGACAGAGCTATGGCTACACCTTC. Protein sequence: CASSRGQSYGYTF.

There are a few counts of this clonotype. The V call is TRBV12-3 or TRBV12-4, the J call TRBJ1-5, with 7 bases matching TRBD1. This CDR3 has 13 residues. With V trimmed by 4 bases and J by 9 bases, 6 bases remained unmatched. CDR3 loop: CASSSGGLWPQHF. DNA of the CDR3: TGTGCCAGCAGTTCAGGGGGTCTGTGGCCCCAGCATTTT.

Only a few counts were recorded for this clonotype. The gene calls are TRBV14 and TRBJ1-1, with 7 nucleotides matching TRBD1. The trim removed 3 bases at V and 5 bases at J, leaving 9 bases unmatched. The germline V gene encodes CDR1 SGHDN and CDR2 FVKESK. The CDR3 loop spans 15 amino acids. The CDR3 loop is CASSHGQGGRTEAFF. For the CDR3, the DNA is TGTGCCAGCAGCCACGGTCAGGGGGGTCGGACTGAAGCTTTCTTT.